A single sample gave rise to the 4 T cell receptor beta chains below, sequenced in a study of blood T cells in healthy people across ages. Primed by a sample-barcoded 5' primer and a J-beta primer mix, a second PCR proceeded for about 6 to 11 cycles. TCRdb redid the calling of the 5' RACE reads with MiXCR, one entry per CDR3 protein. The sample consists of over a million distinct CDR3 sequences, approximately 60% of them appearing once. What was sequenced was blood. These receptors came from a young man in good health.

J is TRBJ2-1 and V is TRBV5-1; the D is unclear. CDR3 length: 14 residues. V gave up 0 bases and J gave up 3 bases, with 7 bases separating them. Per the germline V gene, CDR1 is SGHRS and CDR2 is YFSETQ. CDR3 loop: CASSLAQLYNEQFF. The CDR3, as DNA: TGCGCCAGCAGCTTGGCCCAACTCTACAATGAGCAGTTCTTC. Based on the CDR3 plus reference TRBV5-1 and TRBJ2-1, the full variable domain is KAGVTQTPRYLIKTRGQQVTLSCSPISGHRSVSWYQQTPGQGLQFLFEYFSETQRNKGNFPGRFSGRQFSNSRSEMNVSTLELGDSALYLCASSLAQLYNEQFFGPGTRLTVL.

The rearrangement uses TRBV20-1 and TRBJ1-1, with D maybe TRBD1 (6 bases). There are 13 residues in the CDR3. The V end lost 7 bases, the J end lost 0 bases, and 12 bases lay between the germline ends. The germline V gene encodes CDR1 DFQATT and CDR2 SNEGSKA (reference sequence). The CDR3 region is CSGDGQLNTEAFF. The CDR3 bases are TGCAGTGGTGATGGACAGTTGAACACTGAAGCTTTCTTT.

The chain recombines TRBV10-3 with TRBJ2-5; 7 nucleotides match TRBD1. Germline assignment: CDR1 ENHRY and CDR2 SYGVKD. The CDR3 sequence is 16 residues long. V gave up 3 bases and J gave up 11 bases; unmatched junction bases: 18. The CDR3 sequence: CAISDVTGTAFIEQYF. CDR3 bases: TGTGCCATCAGTGATGTCACAGGGACAGCCTTCATAGAGCAGTACTTC.

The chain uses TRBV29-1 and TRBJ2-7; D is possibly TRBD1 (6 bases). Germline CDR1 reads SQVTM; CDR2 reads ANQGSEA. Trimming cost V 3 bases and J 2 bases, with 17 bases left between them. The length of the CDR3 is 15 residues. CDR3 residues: CSVDRTAVPAYEQYF. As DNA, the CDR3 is TGCAGCGTTGATCGGACAGCGGTTCCCGCCTACGAGCAGTACTTC.